This is a list of T cell receptor beta chains from one sample in a study of T cells after posttransplantation cyclophosphamide. Assay used: immunoSEQ multiplex PCR; TCRdb lists only in-frame clones, some missing. The repertoire holds approximately 23,000 clones, around 86% seen once, with around 6.5% in the top ten. The sequenced sample was PBMCs. These receptor sequences come from an older woman with a blood cancer, CMV-positive, and with a related stem cell donor. Both conserved end residues are part of each CDR3. The order of the fields is CDR3 protein, CDR3 DNA, D gene, J gene, V gene, clone size. D genes are given only for firm matches. Expanded clones get a size class; other rows say once, few or many, or leave the size out.

CDR3 protein: CASSEKRLTTDF; CDR3 DNA: TGTGCCAGCAGTGAAAAGCGACTGACTACGGACTTC; D gene: -; J gene: TRBJ2-7; V gene: TRBV6-1; clone size: few
CDR3 protein: CASGLAPSTGALYEQYF; CDR3 DNA: TGTGCTAGTGGTTTGGCCCCATCAACAGGGGCCCTATACGAGCAGTACTTC; D gene: TRBD1; J gene: TRBJ2-7; V gene: TRBV12-5; clone size: -
CDR3 protein: CASSYSGGRELFF; CDR3 DNA: TGTGCCAGCAGTTACTCGGGGGGTAGGGAGCTGTTTTTT; D gene: -; J gene: TRBJ2-2; V gene: TRBV6-6; clone size: -
CDR3 protein: CASSYGLAGGAYEQYF; CDR3 DNA: TGTGCCAGCAGTTACGGGCTAGCGGGAGGGGCCTACGAGCAGTACTTC; D gene: TRBD2; J gene: TRBJ2-7; V gene: TRBV6-5; clone size: -
CDR3 protein: CASSLRGQVRGYNEQFF; CDR3 DNA: TGTGCCAGCAGCTTGAGAGGGCAGGTTCGGGGATACAATGAGCAGTTCTTC; D gene: -; J gene: TRBJ2-1; V gene: TRBV5-4; clone size: -
CDR3 protein: CASSATGYNSPLHF; CDR3 DNA: TGCGCCAGCAGCGCGACAGGGTATAATTCACCCCTCCACTTT; D gene: TRBD1; J gene: TRBJ1-6; V gene: TRBV5-1; clone size: -
CDR3 protein: CASSQQGAVYEQYF; CDR3 DNA: TGTGCCAGCAGTCAACAGGGGGCGGTGTACGAGCAGTACTTC; D gene: TRBD1; J gene: TRBJ2-7; V gene: TRBV7-6; clone size: once
CDR3 protein: CASSTAAGELFF; CDR3 DNA: TGTGCCAGCAGTACAGCAGCCGGGGAGCTGTTTTTT; D gene: -; J gene: TRBJ2-2; V gene: TRBV27; clone size: -
CDR3 protein: CASSLGLAGTRRPSTGELFF; CDR3 DNA: TGTGCCAGCAGCTTAGGACTAGCGGGGACGAGACGCCCTAGCACCGGGGAGCTGTTTTTT; D gene: TRBD2; J gene: TRBJ2-2; V gene: TRBV13; clone size: -
CDR3 protein: CASSYPGGETQYF; CDR3 DNA: TGCGCCAGCAGTTATCCGGGAGGTGAGACCCAGTACTTC; D gene: TRBD2; J gene: TRBJ2-5; V gene: TRBV5-1; clone size: once
CDR3 protein: CASSLLRRDGELFF; CDR3 DNA: TGTGCCAGCAGTTTATTGAGGCGTGACGGGGAGCTGTTTTTT; D gene: -; J gene: TRBJ2-2; V gene: TRBV27; clone size: -
CDR3 protein: CASSLELEGYTF; CDR3 DNA: TGTGCCAGTAGCCTAGAGCTGGAGGGCTACACCTTC; D gene: -; J gene: TRBJ1-2; V gene: TRBV5-4; clone size: once
CDR3 protein: CASSYGSGGQYF; CDR3 DNA: TGTGCCAGCAGTTACGGGTCGGGAGGGCAGTACTTC; D gene: TRBD2; J gene: TRBJ2-7; V gene: TRBV6-5; clone size: -
CDR3 protein: CASLGDRYTGELFF; CDR3 DNA: TGTGCCAGCCTCGGCGACAGATACACCGGGGAGCTGTTTTTT; D gene: -; J gene: TRBJ2-2; V gene: TRBV27; clone size: -
CDR3 protein: CASSPYPSPGYGGYTF; CDR3 DNA: TGTGCCAGCTCACCATACCCGAGTCCGGGGTATGGTGGCTACACCTTC; D gene: -; J gene: TRBJ1-2; V gene: TRBV18; clone size: -
CDR3 protein: CASSRQGYSGNTIYF; CDR3 DNA: TGTGCCAGCAGTAGACAGGGATACTCTGGAAACACCATATATTTT; D gene: TRBD1; J gene: TRBJ1-3; V gene: TRBV6-5; clone size: -
CDR3 protein: CASSAGGAGEKLFF; CDR3 DNA: TGTGCCAGCAGTGCTGGAGGGGCAGGTGAAAAACTGTTTTTT; D gene: -; J gene: TRBJ1-4; V gene: TRBV6-1; clone size: -
CDR3 protein: CASSVELADYNEQFF; CDR3 DNA: TGTGCCAGCAGCGTAGAACTAGCGGATTACAATGAGCAGTTCTTC; D gene: TRBD2; J gene: TRBJ2-1; V gene: TRBV9; clone size: -
CDR3 protein: CASSTRGSGYTF; CDR3 DNA: TGTGCCAGCAGCACCAGGGGTTCTGGCTACACCTTC; D gene: -; J gene: TRBJ1-2; V gene: TRBV9; clone size: -